These 28 T cell receptor beta chains were all obtained from the same sample, sequenced in a study of vaccination effects on CD4 cells after COVID-19. These TCRs are of unknown antigen specificity. CD4+ T cells specific for antigen were expanded with viral peptide pools by the ViraFEST assay before sequencing. It was after nine to eleven days of culture that CD4+ T cells were isolated. Absence of prior SARS-CoV-2 infection characterized the vaccine recipients, who showed negative nucleocapsid antibodies. The data were produced by immunoSEQ multiplex PCR, yet TCRdb's version contains in-frame clones alone and is incomplete. The table shows approximately 23,000 clones, with 55% to 75% occurring only once. The material sequenced was CD4+ T cells from PBMCs cultured with HCoV-NL63 spike peptides, taken before COVID-19 vaccination. All receptors derive from a human donor who received a COVID-19 vaccine.

This clone occurred a few times. V is TRBV5-1 and J is TRBJ2-7, with a weak D call TRBD2 (6 bases). Trimming stripped 7 bases from V and 0 bases from J, with 14 bases between. The CDR3 has 14 amino acids. Germline V gives CDR1 SGHRS, CDR2 YFSETQ. CDR3: CASRGGVSSYEQYF. The CDR3 DNA sequence: TGCGCCAGCCGAGGCGGGGTGAGCTCCTACGAGCAGTACTTC. The whole variable domain, filled in from reference TRBV5-1 and TRBJ2-7, reads KAGVTQTPRYLIKTRGQQVTLSCSPISGHRSVSWYQQTPGQGLQFLFEYFSETQRNKGNFPGRFSGRQFSNSRSEMNVSTLELGDSALYLCASRGGVSSYEQYFGPGTRLTVT.

The genes are TRBV5-5 and TRBJ2-1; 7 bases are a match to TRBD2. The CDR3 loop spans 15 amino acids. Germline loops: CDR1 SGHKS, CDR2 YYEKEE (reference sequence). The V and J ends lost 4 bases and 3 bases, in that order; junction bases with no gene match: 7. CDR3 sequence (DNA): TGTGCCAGCAGCCTAGAGGCTAGCGGCTACAATGAGCAGTTCTTC. Translation: CASSLEASGYNEQFF.

The chain joins TRBV6-2 or TRBV6-3 to TRBJ2-7, with D hard to call. The germline gives CDR1 MNHEY, CDR2 SVGEGT. This CDR3 is 12 amino acids long. Trimming pared 5 bases from V and 2 bases from J, leaving 7 bases between. The CDR3 DNA reads TGTGCCAGCAGTCAAAAGCCCTACGAGCAGTACTTC. Amino acid sequence: CASSQKPYEQYF.

V and J are TRBV2 and TRBJ2-4; D remains unclear. CDR1 is SNHLY, CDR2 FYNNEI, per germline. The CDR3 sequence is 12 residues long. Trimming stripped 0 bases from V and 8 bases from J, with 5 bases between. The CDR3 sequence is CASSEAEDIQYF. The DNA of the CDR3 is TGTGCCAGCAGTGAAGCCGAGGACATTCAGTACTTC.

V usage is TRBV4-1 and J usage is TRBJ1-5; D may be TRBD1 (6 bases). The CDR3 has 17 residues. Germline CDR1 MGHRA, CDR2 YSYEKL. The germline V and J ends were trimmed by 4 bases and 5 bases, with 21 bases remaining between them. CDR3 coding DNA: TGCGCCAGCAGCCGACTTTTTCCGGGGGCGAACTATCAGCCCCAGCATTTT. It encodes CASSRLFPGANYQPQHF.

The chain links TRBV14 to TRBJ2-1; D might be TRBD1 (7 bases). The V end lost 1 base, the J end lost 15 bases, and 19 bases lay between the germline ends. The CDR3 runs 14 residues. The V gene's germline CDR1 is SGHDN and CDR2 FVKESK. This CDR3 is CASSQGGGTARGFF. CDR3 nucleotides: TGTGCCAGCAGCCAAGGAGGGGGGACAGCTCGGGGGTTCTTC.

This chain connects TRBV3-1 (or the pseudogene TRBV3-2) to TRBJ2-6; D might be TRBD1 or TRBD2, each matching 5 bases. Trimming pared 0 bases from V and 2 bases from J, leaving 17 bases between. The CDR3 loop spans 19 amino acids. Germline CDR1 LGHDT, CDR2 YNNKEL (reference sequence). The CDR3 reads CASSQDLPGTTAGANVLTF. CDR3 coding DNA: TGTGCCAGCAGCCAAGATTTACCGGGGACGACGGCTGGGGCCAACGTCCTGACTTTC.

This sequence joins TRBV6-1 and TRBJ2-5; 9 nucleotides align to TRBD2. Germline V gene lookup returns CDR1 MNHNS and CDR2 SASEGT. This CDR3 spans 15 amino acids. After removal of 2 bases from V and 2 bases from J, the junction contained 3 bases not matched to a gene. The CDR3 reads CASSEFAGGQETQYF. Here the CDR3 DNA reads TGTGCCAGCAGTGAATTTGCGGGGGGGCAAGAGACCCAGTACTTC.

J is TRBJ2-2 and V is TRBV24-1, with 13 bases identical to TRBD2. CDR1 is KGHDR, CDR2 SFDVKD, per germline. Germline trimming cut 4 bases from V and 0 bases from J; bases unmatched to any gene: 10. This CDR3 spans 20 amino acids. The CDR3 nucleotides are TGTGCCACCAGTGACCGACTCGGGACTAGCGGGGCCTCGAACACCGGGGAGCTGTTTTTT. Translating it yields CATSDRLGTSGASNTGELFF.

This rearrangement joins TRBV6-5 to TRBJ1-1; unclear D gene. Trimming took 0 bases from V and 1 from J, leaving 6 bases between them. This CDR3 is built from 14 residues. Germline loops: CDR1 MNHEY, CDR2 SVGAGI. The CDR3 loop is CASSYSSENTEAFF. The CDR3 coding sequence is TGTGCCAGCAGTTACTCCTCAGAGAACACTGAAGCTTTCTTT.

The V and J genes are TRBV7-9 and TRBJ1-4, with D possibly TRBD1 on 5 matching bases. Looked up from germline, CDR1 is SEHNR and CDR2 is FQNEAQ (reference sequence). The CDR3 has 14 amino acids. V lost 5 bases, J lost 4 bases, and 11 bases lay in between. The CDR3 here is CASSPGRYNEKLFF. The DNA of the CDR3 is TGTGCCAGCAGCCCGGGACGGTATAATGAAAAACTGTTTTTT. Filled out from reference TRBV7-9 and TRBJ1-4, the complete variable domain reads DTGVSQNPRHKITKRGQNVTFRCDPISEHNRLYWYRQTLGQGPEFLTYFQNEAQLEKSRLLSDRFSAERPKGSFSTLEIQRTEQGDSAMYLCASSPGRYNEKLFFGSGTQLSVL.

A single count supports this clone. This sequence joins TRBV14 and TRBJ2-2; 9 bases fit TRBD1. CDR3 size: 20 residues. The ends lost 4 bases at V and 3 bases at J; junction bases unmatched: 18. CDR1 is SGHDN and CDR2 is FVKESK in the germline V gene. The CDR3, as DNA: TGTGCCAGCAGCCTAAACTTATTAGCGAAACAGGGGGCGGACACCGGGGAGCTGTTTTTT. This gives the protein CASSLNLLAKQGADTGELFF. Full variable domain (outside the CDR3, taken from reference TRBV14 and TRBJ2-2): EAGVTQFPSHSVIEKGQTVTLRCDPISGHDNLYWYRRVMGKEIKFLLHFVKESKQDESGMPNNRFLAERTGGTYSTLKVQPAELEDSGVYFCASSLNLLAKQGADTGELFFGEGSRLTVL.

A few counts support this clone. V usage is TRBV10-3 and J usage is TRBJ2-7; TRBD2 is a possible D gene (5 bases). Germline V gene data show CDR1 as ENHRY and CDR2 as SYGVKD. V was clipped by 5 bases and J by 3 bases, with 8 bases between them. The CDR3 sequence is 12 residues long. The CDR3, as DNA: TGTGCCATCAGTCTCGGGGACTACGAGCAGTACTTC. Translation: CAISLGDYEQYF.

This rearrangement joins TRBV6-6 to TRBJ2-5; 12 bases line up with TRBD2. Unmatched junction bases numbered 12, after V lost 5 bases and J lost 2 bases. The CDR3 length is 18 residues. CDR1 MNHNY and CDR2 SVGAGI come from the germline V gene (reference sequence). Here the CDR3 DNA reads TGTGCCAGCAGTCAGAACGGACTAGCGGGATTGATTCAAGAGACCCAGTACTTC. This translates into CASSQNGLAGLIQETQYF.

This clone is large. The chain recombines TRBV10-3 with TRBJ1-4; 8 bases fit TRBD1. The CDR3 is made up of 13 amino acids. The junction had 3 bases not matched to a gene; V was cut back by 5 bases and J by 7 bases. The germline CDR1 and CDR2 sequences are ENHRY and SYGVKD. The CDR3: CAISQTGVEKLFF. In DNA form, the CDR3 reads TGTGCCATCAGTCAGACAGGGGTTGAAAAACTGTTTTTT.

The CDR3 spells CASSYPHYRNSGNTIYF. The CDR3 bases are TGTGCCAGCAGTTACCCCCATTATCGTAACTCTGGAAACACCATATATTTT. The V gene is TRBV6-2 or TRBV6-3, the J gene TRBJ1-3, with D uncertain. The V gene lost 2 bases and the J gene lost 0 bases, with 14 bases spanning the gap. The CDR3 loop spans 17 amino acids. CDR1 is MNHEY and CDR2 is SVGEGT in the germline V gene.

V is TRBV18 and J is TRBJ1-4, with 9 bases aligning to TRBD1. Unmatched junction bases numbered 10, after V lost 4 bases and J lost 7 bases. This CDR3 spans 16 amino acids. Germline lookup yields CDR1 KGHSH and CDR2 LQKENI. Here the CDR3 reads CASSQVTGTGIEKLFF. The DNA of the CDR3 is TGTGCCAGCTCACAAGTAACCGGGACAGGGATTGAAAAACTGTTTTTT.

The CDR3 DNA is TGTGCCAGCAGCCAAGACGTCTCGGCGTACCAAGAGACCCAGTACTTC. Its protein is CASSQDVSAYQETQYF. The chain carries TRBV4-2 and TRBJ2-5; no definite D call. Trimming removed 0 bases from V and 0 bases from J, with 11 bases in between. The CDR3 extends over 16 amino acids. Germline CDR1 reads LGHNA; CDR2 reads YNFKEQ.

This clone was detected only a few times. The genes are TRBV1 and TRBJ1-1. TRBV1 has pseudogene status. This CDR3 region has 15 residues. CDR3 nucleotides: TGCACCAGCAGCCAAAGGGGGACTTCGAACACTGAAGCTTTCTTT. As protein: CTSSQRGTSNTEAFF.

The gene calls are TRBV6-5 and TRBJ1-1; D unresolved. CDR3 size: 12 residues. Germline loops: CDR1 MNHEY, CDR2 SVGAGI. The V gene lost 6 bases and the J gene lost 1 base, with 6 bases spanning the gap. CDR3 coding DNA: TGTGCCAGCAGCCGGTGGAACACTGAAGCTTTCTTT. Its translation: CASSRWNTEAFF.

The CDR3 DNA reads TGCGCCAGCAGTATGTATCGGGGGGCGGGATACGAGCAGTACTTC. Translated, it gives CASSMYRGAGYEQYF. The chain links TRBV5-1 to TRBJ2-7; the D gene is possibly TRBD2 (7 bases). The germline CDR1 and CDR2 sequences are SGHRS and YFSETQ. V dropped 5 bases and J dropped 4 bases, with 19 bases sitting between them. The CDR3 has 15 residues.

CDR3 coding DNA: TGTGCCAGCAGCTTAGCGGCAGGGATCATGAGGGCTTTCTTT. It is translated as CASSLAAGIMRAFF. This chain joins TRBV7-9 and TRBJ1-1, with D possibly matching TRBD1 (5 bases). V lost 0 bases and J 11 bases, leaving 16 bases between the germline ends. CDR3 size: 14 residues. Germline CDR1 is SEHNR and CDR2 is FQNEAQ (reference sequence).

This clone was picked up a small number of times. V usage is TRBV30 and J usage is TRBJ1-5, with D hard to call. The V and J ends lost 4 bases and 10 bases respectively, with 20 bases between them. Germline V gene data show CDR1 as GTSNPN and CDR2 as SVGIG (reference sequence). CDR3 length equals 14 residues. CDR3 bases: TGTGCCTGGACCCCCAGGCGGGATATCGGCCCCCAGCATTTT. This sequence encodes CAWTPRRDIGPQHF.

There are a few counts of this clone. The chain joins TRBV2 to TRBJ2-7; TRBD1 matches at 9 bases. The trim removed 4 bases at V and 4 bases at J, leaving 14 bases unmatched. Germline CDR1 and CDR2: SNHLY and FYNNEI. The CDR3 has 17 residues. The CDR3: CASSGQALNRGRYEQYF. The CDR3 DNA reads as TGTGCCAGCAGTGGGCAGGCGCTCAACAGGGGGCGGTACGAGCAGTACTTC.

The chain is built from TRBV13 and TRBJ2-7; TRBD2 aligns across 7 bases. Germline CDR1 PRHDT, CDR2 FYEKMQ (reference sequence). V dropped 3 bases and J dropped 2; count of bases not matched to a gene: 7. This CDR3 has 15 amino acids. The CDR3 bases are TGTGCCAGCAGCTTTGCGGGAGAACCCCCCTACGAGCAGTACTTC. Its translation is CASSFAGEPPYEQYF.

The V call is TRBV5-1, the J call TRBJ1-1; D might be TRBD1 (5 bases). There are 15 residues in the CDR3. The germline V gene encodes CDR1 SGHRS and CDR2 YFSETQ. The V gene lost 6 bases and the J gene lost 2 bases, with 17 bases spanning the gap. CDR3 protein: CASNTPPDSNTEAFF. DNA for the CDR3: TGCGCCAGCAATACACCCCCTGACAGCAACACTGAAGCTTTCTTT.

This clone has just a few counts. The V gene is TRBV4-1, the J gene TRBJ2-2, with 7 bases matching TRBD2. Germline V lookup: CDR1 MGHRA, CDR2 YSYEKL. With 1 base clipped from V and 5 bases from J, the junction kept 4 bases outside the gene matches. This CDR3 has 15 residues. Here the CDR3 reads CASSQAGGWTGELFF. Here the CDR3 DNA reads TGCGCCAGCAGCCAAGCGGGAGGTTGGACCGGGGAGCTGTTTTTT.

This rearrangement joins TRBV15 to TRBJ2-1, with D unclear. This CDR3 contains 12 residues. Looked up from germline, CDR1 is LNHNV and CDR2 is YYDKDF (reference sequence). Trimming shortened V by 2 bases and J by 7 bases, and 6 bases separated the two germline ends. CDR3 coding DNA: TGTGCCACCAGCAGATTTCGGAATGAGCAGTTCTTC. This encodes CATSRFRNEQFF.